The 19 T cell receptor beta chains below were found in one sample sequenced in a study of shared clonotypes between healthy human individuals. CD45RO-negative cells were positively selected for CCR7, leaving out terminally differentiated effector memory CD45RA+ cells. Sequenced by immunoSEQ multiplex PCR; TCRdb stores in-frame clones only, minus some. The sample lists roughly 2 million clones; roughly 95% were seen once. Sequencing was done on a sample of naive CD8+ T cells sorted from blood. These receptors all come from a man between 18 and 29 years old in good health.

V is TRBV6-5 and J is TRBJ1-4, with 8 positions matching TRBD1. The CDR3 is made up of 14 amino acids. V trimming: 2 bases; J trimming: 5 bases; junction bases outside the gene matches: 1. Germline-derived CDR1 and CDR2 are MNHEY and SVGAGI. The CDR3 region is CASSYRQGNEKLFF. The CDR3 DNA reads as TGTGCCAGCAGTTACCGACAGGGGAATGAAAAACTGTTTTTT.

Points on this clone: The identical CDR3 is also encoded by other nucleotide sequences in the sample. The V and J genes are TRBV27 and TRBJ2-1; D is perhaps TRBD2 (6 bases). This CDR3 contains 12 residues. V lost 1 base to trimming and J lost 10 bases, with 8 bases between them. Looked up from germline, CDR1 is MNHEY and CDR2 is SMNVEV (reference sequence). CDR3 residues: CASSLLGGEQFF. CDR3 sequence (DNA): TGTGCCAGCAGTTTATTGGGAGGAGAGCAGTTCTTC.

The chain is built from TRBV5-6 and TRBJ1-6, with a possible D match to TRBD1 (5 bases). The CDR3 has 16 residues. V lost 3 bases to trimming and J lost 5 bases, with 15 bases between them. Germline V gives CDR1 SGHDT, CDR2 YYEEEE. The CDR3 region is CASSSRVEGHNSPLHF. The CDR3 nucleotides read TGTGCCAGCAGCTCCCGGGTGGAGGGGCATAATTCACCCCTCCACTTT.

The chain employs TRBV10-1 and TRBJ2-7; 9 bases are a match to TRBD1. The V and J ends lost 7 bases and 4 bases, in that order; junction bases with no gene match: 8. CDR3 length equals 14 residues. Germline CDR1 reads WNHNN; CDR2 reads SYGVQD (reference sequence). The CDR3 region is CASKIDRGVYEQYF. The DNA of the CDR3 is TGCGCCAGCAAAATTGACAGGGGGGTTTACGAGCAGTACTTC.

The sample holds one count of this clone. The CDR3 bases are TGTGCCAGCAGCGTAAAAGCGGTGACTAGCACAGATACGCAGTATTTT. This encodes CASSVKAVTSTDTQYF. The chain uses TRBV9 and TRBJ2-3, with D perhaps TRBD2 (5 bases). The V and J ends lost 1 base and 0 bases respectively, with 12 bases between them. Per germline, CDR1 SGDLS and CDR2 YYNGEE. This CDR3 comprises 16 residues.

The V call is TRBV7-9, the J call TRBJ2-1; 12 bases line up with TRBD2. Germline V gives CDR1 SEHNR, CDR2 FQNEAQ (reference sequence). J lost 4 bases, V lost 2 bases, and 6 bases had no gene match. This CDR3 is 17 amino acids long. DNA of the CDR3: TGTGCCAGCAGCTTACCGCTAGCGGGGGGGCCATACAATGAGCAGTTCTTC. Translated: CASSLPLAGGPYNEQFF.

This CDR3 is CASSLYTGGTNEKLFF. DNA for the CDR3: TGTGCCAGCAGCTTATATACAGGGGGGACTAATGAAAAACTGTTTTTT. This chain links TRBV7-6 with TRBJ1-4; 8 positions agree with TRBD1. There are 16 residues in the CDR3. V lost 2 bases and J lost 2; bases outside the gene matches: 4. The V gene's germline CDR1 is SGHVS and CDR2 FNYEAQ.

The J gene is TRBJ2-5, the V gene TRBV28; 8 bases agree with TRBD2. Unmatched junction bases numbered 6, after V lost 5 bases and J lost 1 base. The CDR3 runs 15 residues. Germline V CDR1 and CDR2: MDHEN, SYDVKM. The CDR3 region has the DNA TGTGCCAGCAGTCAGCCACGGGGGGGCCAAGAGACCCAGTACTTC. It translates to CASSQPRGGQETQYF.

This clone is a singleton in its sample. The chain is built from TRBV5-1 and TRBJ2-1, with D uncertain. This CDR3 has 13 residues. The ends were cut back, 4 bases at V and 6 bases at J, with 11 bases in the middle. Germline V gives CDR1 SGHRS, CDR2 YFSETQ. Here the CDR3 DNA reads TGCGCCAGCAGCGCCCCTGGTCTCAATGAGCAGTTCTTC. Amino acid sequence: CASSAPGLNEQFF.

Worth noting for this clone: A read error is possible here, since a much larger clone lies one base away. V gene TRBV11-2 combines with J gene TRBJ1-2; no definite D call. Germline V gene data show CDR1 as SGHAT and CDR2 as FQNNGV. The V and J ends lost 3 bases and 4 bases respectively, with 3 bases between them. This CDR3 contains 11 residues. CDR3 in amino acids: CASSFTYGYTF. The CDR3 bases are TGTGCCAGCAGCTTTACCTATGGCTACACCTTC.

The rearrangement joins TRBV5-6 to TRBJ1-1; possible D gene TRBD1, 5 bases. Germline values: CDR1 SGHDT, CDR2 YYEEEE. The CDR3 contains 13 residues. Trimming cost V 3 bases and J 6 bases, with 12 bases left between them. In DNA, the CDR3 is TGTGCCAGCAGCTCACCCGGGGCGGCTGAAGCTTTCTTT. Protein: CASSSPGAAEAFF.

The chain combines TRBV5-6 with TRBJ1-2, with TRBD1 matching 8 bases. V trimming: 2 bases; J trimming: 4 bases; junction bases outside the gene matches: 10. From germline, CDR1 is SGHDT and CDR2 YYEEEE. This CDR3 is built from 16 residues. CDR3 sequence (DNA): TGTGCCAGCAGCTTCGACAGGGGTCAAACCCTCTATGGCTACACCTTC. This translates into CASSFDRGQTLYGYTF. Together with reference TRBV5-6 and TRBJ1-2, the CDR3 gives the full variable domain: DAGVTQSPTHLIKTRGQQVTLRCSPKSGHDTVSWYQQALGQGPQFIFQYYEEEERQRGNFPDRFSGHQFPNYSSELNVNALLLGDSALYLCASSFDRGQTLYGYTFGSGTRLTVV.

The chain has TRBV9 and TRBJ2-1; the D is unclear. The V gene's germline CDR1 is SGDLS and CDR2 YYNGEE. CDR3 length equals 13 residues. Trimming shortened V by 2 bases and J by 7 bases, and 10 bases separated the two germline ends. The CDR3 DNA reads as TGTGCCAGCAGCGTTTATGGGCGGAATGAGCAGTTCTTC. Encoded protein: CASSVYGRNEQFF. The variable domain in full, completed from reference TRBV9 and TRBJ2-1, reads DSGVTQTPKHLITATGQRVTLRCSPRSGDLSVYWYQQSLDQGLQFLIQYYNGEERAKGNILERFSAQQFPDLHSELNLSSLELGDSALYFCASSVYGRNEQFFGPGTRLTVL.

Turning to this clone: This sample includes further DNA sequences coding for the same CDR3. The chain carries TRBV9 and TRBJ2-7; D is unclear. The length of the CDR3 is 14 residues. CDR1 and CDR2 from the germline V gene are SGDLS and YYNGEE. Trimming shortened V by 0 bases and J by 0 bases, and 7 bases separated the two germline ends. For the CDR3, the DNA is TGTGCCAGCAGCGTAGTTGGAAGCTCCTACGAGCAGTACTTC. Its translation is CASSVVGSSYEQYF.

Of note for this clone: Additional DNA sequences in this sample encode the identical CDR3. The chain is built from TRBV6-6 and TRBJ2-7; the match to TRBD1 covers 9 bases. V lost 0 bases, J lost 3 bases, and 3 bases stayed unmatched. This CDR3 is 15 amino acids long. Germline CDR1 and CDR2: MNHNY and SVGAGI (reference sequence). CDR3 region: CASSYSGDRVYEQYF. DNA for the CDR3: TGTGCCAGCAGTTACTCGGGGGACAGGGTCTACGAGCAGTACTTC.

This clone was recorded only once. The rearrangement uses TRBV7-3 and TRBJ2-5; TRBD2 might be the D (6 bases). The germline V gene encodes CDR1 SGHTA and CDR2 FQGTGA. V lost 2 bases and J 3 bases, leaving 10 bases between the germline ends. The CDR3 is made up of 14 amino acids. CDR3 sequence: CASSLLGEEETQYF. CDR3 bases: TGTGCCAGCAGCTTACTGGGGGAGGAAGAGACCCAGTACTTC.

The chain joins TRBV7-9 to TRBJ2-1; 12 bases line up with TRBD2. The V and J ends lost 4 bases and 9 bases, in that order; junction bases with no gene match: 7. This CDR3 contains 15 residues. Germline V gene lookup returns CDR1 SEHNR and CDR2 FQNEAQ (reference sequence). The CDR3 DNA is TGTGCCAGCAGCTCATCTAGCGGGAGGGCCCCTGAGCAGTTCTTC. Protein product: CASSSSSGRAPEQFF. Filled out from reference TRBV7-9 and TRBJ2-1, the complete variable domain reads DTGVSQNPRHKITKRGQNVTFRCDPISEHNRLYWYRQTLGQGPEFLTYFQNEAQLEKSRLLSDRFSAERPKGSFSTLEIQRTEQGDSAMYLCASSSSSGRAPEQFFGPGTRLTVL.

The rearrangement uses TRBV7-9 and TRBJ2-7; 7 nucleotides align to TRBD2. The J segment lost 2 bases and the V segment lost 1 base, leaving 11 bases of the junction unmatched. The CDR3 length is 17 residues. The germline V gene encodes CDR1 SEHNR and CDR2 FQNEAQ (reference sequence). In DNA, the CDR3 is TGTGCCAGCAGCTTAGAATCAGCGGGGAGGCCCCCCTACGAGCAGTACTTC. This encodes CASSLESAGRPPYEQYF.

The DNA for the CDR3 is TGTGCCAGCAGCTACCCAGGGACTGGCAATGAGCAGTTCTTC. Its translation is CASSYPGTGNEQFF. The chain joins TRBV7-9 to TRBJ2-1; D is possibly TRBD2 (6 bases). Trimming removed 4 bases at V and 6 bases at J, with 13 bases between. Germline CDR1 reads SEHNR; CDR2 reads FQNEAQ (reference sequence). This CDR3 has 14 amino acids. Full variable domain (rest looked up from reference TRBV7-9 and TRBJ2-1): DTGVSQNPRHKITKRGQNVTFRCDPISEHNRLYWYRQTLGQGPEFLTYFQNEAQLEKSRLLSDRFSAERPKGSFSTLEIQRTEQGDSAMYLCASSYPGTGNEQFFGPGTRLTVL.